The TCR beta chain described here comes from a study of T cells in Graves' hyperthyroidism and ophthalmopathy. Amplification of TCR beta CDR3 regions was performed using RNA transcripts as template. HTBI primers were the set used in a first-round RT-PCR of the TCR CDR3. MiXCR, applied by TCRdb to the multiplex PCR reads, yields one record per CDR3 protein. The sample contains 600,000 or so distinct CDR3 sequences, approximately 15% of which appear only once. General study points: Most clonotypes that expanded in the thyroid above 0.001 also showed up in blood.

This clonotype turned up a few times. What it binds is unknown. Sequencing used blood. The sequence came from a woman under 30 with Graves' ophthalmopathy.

This CDR3 reads CSAGELGAIPYNEQFF. The CDR3 nucleotides are TGCAGTGCTGGGGAGTTGGGGGCTATCCCCTACAATGAGCAGTTCTTC. The chain has TRBV20-1 and TRBJ2-1; possible D gene TRBD1, 6 bases. The V end was cut by 5 bases, the J end by 2 bases, with 19 bases between. CDR3 length: 16 amino acids. The V gene's germline CDR1 is DFQATT and CDR2 SNEGSKA (reference sequence).